Shown below are 32 T cell receptor beta chains from a single sample sequenced in a study of T-cell memory formation after mild COVID-19. TCRdb fed the 5' RACE reads into MiXCR, producing one record per CDR3 protein. The sample lists fewer than 110,000 distinct CDR3 sequences, approximately 15% occurring once. The sequenced material came from PBMCs or a T cell subset sorted from them (not recorded which). All receptors derive from a man younger than 30 who had mild COVID-19 (a few samples of this study predate the infection). Cell type and time point are not known.

This clonotype was seen a few times. The V and J genes are TRBV3-1 and TRBJ1-5; D is unresolved. This CDR3 is 13 amino acids long. Germline V lookup: CDR1 LGHDT, CDR2 YNNKEL (reference sequence). V shed 1 base and J shed 7 bases, with 8 bases lying between them. The CDR3 sequence: CASSQGPWQPQHF. CDR3 nucleotide sequence: TGTGCCAGCAGCCAAGGTCCCTGGCAGCCCCAGCATTTT.

The CDR3 sequence is CASSQGGHTRGGYNSPLHF. In nucleotides, the CDR3 is TGCGCCAGCAGCCAAGGGGGGCATACGAGAGGGGGCTATAATTCACCCCTCCACTTT. V gene TRBV4-1 combines with J gene TRBJ1-6; D may be TRBD1 (6 bases). Looked up from germline, CDR1 is MGHRA and CDR2 is YSYEKL. Trimming left V 1 base short and J 3 bases short, with 19 bases between. There are 19 residues in the CDR3.

This chain connects TRBV20-1 to TRBJ1-1, with 7 nucleotides matching TRBD1. The CDR3 has 15 residues. Trimming removed 5 bases from V and 3 bases from J; junction bases left unmatched: 12. Germline values: CDR1 DFQATT, CDR2 SNEGSKA (reference sequence). In DNA form, the CDR3 reads TGCAGTGCTCGACCAAACAGGGGATTGGACACTGAAGCTTTCTTT. Its protein is CSARPNRGLDTEAFF.

This chain links TRBV6-1 with TRBJ1-6, with D perhaps TRBD1 (5 bases). Trimming shortened V by 0 bases and J by 7 bases, and 16 bases separated the two germline ends. The germline V gene has CDR1 MNHNS and CDR2 SASEGT. The CDR3 is made up of 17 amino acids. For the CDR3, the DNA is TGTGCCAGCAGTGAAGCGTTAAGGGGCAGGACGAATTCACCCCTCCACTTT. It yields the protein CASSEALRGRTNSPLHF.

The chain combines TRBV19 with TRBJ1-2; TRBD1 agrees at 10 bases. This CDR3 is built from 13 residues. J lost 6 bases, V lost 7 bases, and 5 bases had no gene match. Germline V gives CDR1 LNHDA, CDR2 SQIVND (reference sequence). Written as DNA, the CDR3 is TGTGCCAGTACTGACAGGGGGCGTAATGGCTACACCTTC. This codes for CASTDRGRNGYTF.

This clonotype occurred many times. The genes are TRBV7-3 and TRBJ2-1; 8 bases are shared with TRBD1. This CDR3 spans 14 amino acids. The germline V gene has CDR1 SGHTA and CDR2 FQGTGA. The V and J ends lost 5 bases and 7 bases, in that order; junction bases with no gene match: 7. The CDR3 nucleotides are TGTGCCAGCAGCCCCGGACAGGGTTATAATGAGCAGTTCTTC. Translated, it gives CASSPGQGYNEQFF.

This clonotype turned up a few times. This chain links TRBV4-1 with TRBJ1-1, with 8 bases matching TRBD1. The trim removed 4 bases at V and 5 bases at J, leaving 6 bases unmatched. Germline V gives CDR1 MGHRA, CDR2 YSYEKL. The CDR3 has 14 amino acids. The CDR3 sequence is CASSRATGDTEAFF. The CDR3 bases are TGCGCCAGCAGCCGGGCGACAGGGGATACTGAAGCTTTCTTT.

The V call is TRBV2, the J call TRBJ2-1, with 11 bases identical to TRBD2. Germline CDR1 reads SNHLY; CDR2 reads FYNNEI. This CDR3 spans 15 amino acids. Unmatched junction bases numbered 5, after V lost 6 bases and J lost 4 bases. The CDR3 DNA is TGTGCCAGCAGCGACGGGACTAGCGGATACAATGAGCAGTTCTTC. Translation: CASSDGTSGYNEQFF.

The rearrangement uses TRBV27 and TRBJ1-2, with D perhaps TRBD1 (5 bases). CDR1 is MNHEY and CDR2 is SMNVEV in the germline V gene (reference sequence). Trimming pared 4 bases from V and 7 bases from J, leaving 16 bases between. The CDR3 is 14 amino acids. The CDR3 protein is CASSWDPAAGGYTF. The CDR3 DNA reads as TGTGCCAGCAGTTGGGACCCCGCCGCGGGTGGCTACACCTTC.

This rearrangement joins TRBV9 to TRBJ2-5; 12 bases are shared with TRBD2. The CDR3 spans 16 residues. CDR1 and CDR2 from the germline V gene are SGDLS and YYNGEE. With 4 bases clipped from V and 2 bases from J, the junction kept 6 bases outside the gene matches. CDR3 region: CASSPSGLAGQETQYF. The CDR3 coding sequence is TGTGCCAGCAGCCCCTCCGGACTAGCGGGGCAAGAGACCCAGTACTTC.

The chain joins TRBV7-9 to TRBJ1-1, with 8 bases fitting TRBD1. This CDR3 has 12 amino acids. Trimming took 4 bases from V and 7 from J; bases not matched to a gene: 2. CDR1 is SEHNR and CDR2 is FQNEAQ in the germline V gene (reference sequence). CDR3 coding DNA: TGTGCCAGCAGCTCTGGACAGGGTGAAGCTTTCTTT. Amino acids: CASSSGQGEAFF.

V usage is TRBV19 and J usage is TRBJ2-7, with D perhaps TRBD1 (6 bases). CDR1 and CDR2 (germline): LNHDA, SQIVND (reference sequence). The CDR3 has 16 amino acids. The V gene lost 5 bases and the J gene lost 1 base, with 18 bases spanning the gap. DNA of the CDR3: TGTGCCAGTAGTCCTAATACAGGGACACTATCCTACGAGCAGTACTTC. This codes for CASSPNTGTLSYEQYF.

This clonotype was seen a handful of times. The chain is built from TRBV1 and TRBJ1-5; the D segment call TRBD1 is taken from the table without a DNA check. TRBV1 is noted as a pseudogene. CDR3 length equals 17 residues. As DNA, the CDR3 is TGCACCAGCAGCCAAGTGAGGGACAGCCGGAGCAATCAGCCCCAGCATTTT. This codes for CTSSQVRDSRSNQPQHF.

The sample holds many counts of this clonotype. V gene TRBV11-2 combines with J gene TRBJ1-6; D not resolved. This CDR3 is built from 14 residues. Trimming removed 2 bases at V and 8 bases at J, with 10 bases between. CDR1 is SGHAT, CDR2 FQNNGV, per germline. This chain's CDR3 is CASSLNGLDSPLHF. In nucleotides, the CDR3 is TGTGCCAGCAGCTTAAATGGTCTGGATTCACCCCTCCACTTT.

The chain couples TRBV20-1 to TRBJ2-7; 7 bases align to TRBD1. The V and J ends lost 5 bases and 6 bases, in that order; junction bases with no gene match: 10. The CDR3 runs to 13 residues. CDR1 and CDR2 from the germline V gene are DFQATT and SNEGSKA (reference sequence). CDR3 DNA sequence: TGCAGTGCTCCTGACAGGGATGCGGCCGAGCAGTACTTC. Translating it yields CSAPDRDAAEQYF.

In this sample, this clonotype turned up many times. V gene TRBV6-5 combines with J gene TRBJ2-1; no clear D. Germline V CDR1 and CDR2: MNHEY, SVGAGI. The V gene lost 10 bases and the J gene lost 8 bases, with 15 bases spanning the gap. The CDR3 is 12 amino acids. The CDR3 protein is CATGPPGDEQFF. CDR3 sequence (DNA): TGTGCCACCGGCCCCCCCGGAGATGAGCAGTTCTTC.

The CDR3 nucleotides read TGCAGTGCTAGTCGGGAGGGGTACAATGAGCAGTTCTTC. Translating gives CSASREGYNEQFF. The V and J genes are TRBV20-1 and TRBJ2-1; 8 bases map to TRBD2. Germline CDR1 reads DFQATT; CDR2 reads SNEGSKA (reference sequence). The CDR3 has 13 amino acids. V was clipped by 3 bases and J by 4 bases; unmatched bases: 2.

The rearrangement links TRBV7-2 to TRBJ1-4, with TRBD1 identical over 8 bases. The CDR3 loop spans 15 amino acids. Per the germline V gene, CDR1 is SGHTA and CDR2 is FQGNSA. Trimming took 6 bases from V and 3 from J; bases not matched to a gene: 6. CDR3 in amino acids: CASRRQGWANEKLFF. The CDR3 bases are TGTGCCAGCAGAAGACAGGGGTGGGCTAATGAAAAACTGTTTTTT.

In this sample, this clonotype turned up a few times. The J gene is TRBJ2-7, the V gene TRBV12-3 or TRBV12-4; a weak D match, TRBD1 (6 bases). The CDR3 loop spans 12 amino acids. Trimming removed 6 bases from V and 5 bases from J, with 11 bases in between. The CDR3 here is CASSDTGNEQYF. CDR3 DNA: TGTGCCAGCAGCGATACAGGGAACGAGCAGTACTTC.

The chain uses TRBV4-1 and TRBJ2-5; tentative D call: TRBD2 (5 bases). The V and J ends lost 0 bases and 5 bases respectively, with 10 bases between them. CDR1 is MGHRA, CDR2 YSYEKL, per germline. This CDR3 spans 14 amino acids. CDR3 in DNA: TGCGCCAGCAGCCAAGAGAGAGGGCTGGAGACCCAGTACTTC. Protein sequence: CASSQERGLETQYF.

This chain connects TRBV12-3 or TRBV12-4 to TRBJ1-2; 9 bases line up with TRBD1. The CDR3 is 16 amino acids. The V gene end was trimmed by 7 bases and the J gene end by 6 bases; junction bases not matched to a gene: 15. The CDR3 DNA is TGTGCCAGCACTGATTGGCTACCACAGGGGGCGAATGGCTACACCTTC. It is translated as CASTDWLPQGANGYTF.

Many counts were recorded for this clonotype. The rearrangement uses TRBV6-5 and TRBJ1-4; 7 bases match TRBD1. J was trimmed by 5 bases and V by 5 bases; bases with no gene match: 11. The CDR3 has 16 residues. Germline CDR1 MNHEY, CDR2 SVGAGI. For the CDR3, the DNA is TGTGCCAGCAGTGTAAACCCACAGGGGTCGAATGAAAAACTGTTTTTT. It specifies CASSVNPQGSNEKLFF.

This clonotype was seen more than once but under ten times. The rearrangement uses TRBV10-3 and TRBJ2-7, with D perhaps assigned TRBD1 or TRBD2 (6 bases each). Trimming removed 6 bases at V and 1 base at J, with 16 bases between. This CDR3 spans 15 amino acids. CDR1 is ENHRY, CDR2 SYGVKD, per germline. CDR3 DNA sequence: TGTGCCATCAGCCACGGTAGGGGGGAGTCCTACGAGCAGTACTTC. Amino acid sequence: CAISHGRGESYEQYF.

This sequence joins TRBV10-3 and TRBJ1-1, with 8 nucleotides matching TRBD1. Germline V CDR1 and CDR2: ENHRY, SYGVKD. J gave up 1 base and V 6 bases, and 4 bases lay outside the gene matches. CDR3 length: 14 amino acids. The CDR3 DNA is TGTGCCATCAGCGCGGGACAGGCGAACACTGAAGCTTTCTTT. This sequence encodes CAISAGQANTEAFF.

This clonotype was observed a few times. The CDR3: CASSYSGGGLGQPQHF. The CDR3 nucleotides are TGTGCCAGCAGTTACTCGGGTGGGGGTTTGGGTCAGCCCCAGCATTTT. The chain joins TRBV6-5 to TRBJ1-5, with D possibly matching TRBD1 (5 bases). Trimming shortened V by 0 bases and J by 6 bases, and 15 bases separated the two germline ends. This CDR3 region has 16 residues. Germline V gene sequence: CDR1 MNHEY, CDR2 SVGAGI.

This clonotype was found a few times. As DNA, the CDR3 is TGTGCCAGCAGTTACTCGATAAGGCCCTACGAGCAGTACTTC. Translating it yields CASSYSIRPYEQYF. The chain joins TRBV6-2 or TRBV6-3 to TRBJ2-7; D gene ambiguous. CDR1 and CDR2 from the germline V gene are MNHEY and SVGEGT. This CDR3 has 14 residues. V gave up 0 bases and J gave up 2 bases, with 8 bases separating them.

The sample holds a few counts of this clonotype. The CDR3 reads CASSQDLDGYQETQYF. CDR3 nucleotide sequence: TGTGCCAGCAGCCAAGATCTGGACGGGTACCAAGAGACCCAGTACTTC. J is TRBJ2-5 and V is TRBV3-1; D gene unclear. The CDR3 has 16 residues. Looked up from germline, CDR1 is LGHDT and CDR2 is YNNKEL (reference sequence). The V and J ends lost 0 bases and 0 bases respectively, with 11 bases between them.

This clonotype was picked up a small number of times. A junction end diverges from the germline sequence, so it may reflect a read error. The CDR3 reads CATSSSRDRANNEAFF. The CDR3 region has the DNA TGTGCCACCAGCAGCTCCCGGGACAGGGCGAACAATGAAGCTTTCTTT. The rearrangement links TRBV15 to TRBJ1-1, with TRBD1 identical over 9 bases. Germline values: CDR1 LNHNV, CDR2 YYDKDF (reference sequence). This CDR3 is 16 amino acids long.

Only a few counts were recorded for this clonotype. The V gene is TRBV7-9, the J gene TRBJ2-5, with TRBD1 matching 9 bases. V shed 5 bases and J 5 bases; nucleotides not matched to a gene: 9. Germline assignment: CDR1 SEHNR and CDR2 FQNEAQ (reference sequence). The length of the CDR3 is 15 residues. The CDR3 spells CASSPRTGVYETQYF. CDR3 coding DNA: TGTGCCAGCAGCCCCAGGACAGGGGTTTATGAGACCCAGTACTTC.

The chain carries TRBV10-3 and TRBJ2-5; D remains unclear. Germline V gene sequence: CDR1 ENHRY, CDR2 SYGVKD. Trimming took off 4 bases at V and 2 bases at J, with 8 bases between the two ends. This CDR3 region has 13 residues. The CDR3 sequence: CAISAGVQETQYF. In DNA form, the CDR3 reads TGTGCCATCAGTGCTGGCGTTCAAGAGACCCAGTACTTC.

This clonotype was recorded a few times. The chain employs TRBV12-3 or TRBV12-4 and TRBJ2-1; tentatively, D is TRBD1 (5 bases). The CDR3 spans 15 residues. Deletions cut 5 bases from V and 0 bases from J, with 11 bases between. CDR3 region: CASSADSSSYNEQFF. CDR3 bases: TGTGCCAGCAGTGCCGACAGCAGCTCCTACAATGAGCAGTTCTTC.

This chain uses TRBV4-2 with TRBJ2-3; D may correspond to TRBD1 or TRBD2 (5 bases each). The length of the CDR3 is 13 residues. Trimming left V 6 bases short and J 4 bases short, with 11 bases between. Germline loops: CDR1 LGHNA, CDR2 YNFKEQ. The chain's CDR3 is CASSWVGADTQYF. CDR3 coding DNA: TGTGCCAGCAGTTGGGTGGGGGCAGATACGCAGTATTTT.